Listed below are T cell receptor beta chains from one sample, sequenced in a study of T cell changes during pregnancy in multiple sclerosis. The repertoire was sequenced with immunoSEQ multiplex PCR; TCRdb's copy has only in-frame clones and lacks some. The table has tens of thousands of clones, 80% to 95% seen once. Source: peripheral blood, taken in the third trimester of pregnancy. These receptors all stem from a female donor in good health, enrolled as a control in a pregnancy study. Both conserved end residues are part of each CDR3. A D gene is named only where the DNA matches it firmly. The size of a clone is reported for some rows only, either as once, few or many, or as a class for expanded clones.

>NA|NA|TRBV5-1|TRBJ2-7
CASSLGGGGSYEQYF
TGCGCCAGCAGCTTGGGGGGTGGAGGTTCCTACGAGCAGTACTTC
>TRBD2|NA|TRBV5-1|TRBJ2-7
CASSLAIGGAQREGPYEQYF
TGCGCCAGCAGCTTGGCCATAGGGGGCGCCCAGCGGGAGGGCCCCTACGAGCAGTACTTC
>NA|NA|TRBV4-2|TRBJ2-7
CASSQEPASEQYF
TGTGCCAGCAGCCAAGAACCAGCGTCCGAGCAGTACTTC
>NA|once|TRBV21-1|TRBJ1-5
CASSKMETPRGHNQPQHF
TGTGCCAGCAGCAAAATGGAAACACCCCGAGGCCACAATCAGCCCCAGCATTTT
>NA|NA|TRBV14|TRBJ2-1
CASSQGTGYYNEQFF
TGTGCCAGCAGCCAAGGGACGGGATACTACAATGAGCAGTTCTTC
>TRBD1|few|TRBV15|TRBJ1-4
CATSRDSGTGDEKLFF
TGTGCCACCAGCAGAGACTCCGGGACAGGGGACGAAAAACTGTTTTTT
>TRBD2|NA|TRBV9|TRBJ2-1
CASSPPPSGTSYNEQFF
TGTGCCAGCAGCCCCCCCCCAAGCGGGACGTCCTACAATGAGCAGTTCTTC
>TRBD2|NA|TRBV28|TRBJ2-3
CASSFRGGGDTQYF
TGTGCCAGCAGTTTCCGCGGGGGGGGAGATACGCAGTATTTT
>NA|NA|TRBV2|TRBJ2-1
CASSDGLGVGDEQFF
TGTGCCAGCAGTGATGGTCTCGGAGTTGGTGATGAGCAGTTCTTC
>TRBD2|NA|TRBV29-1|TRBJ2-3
CSVEDGGAPQYF
TGCAGCGTTGAAGACGGGGGGGCTCCGCAGTATTTT
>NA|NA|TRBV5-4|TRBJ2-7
CASSLGRGVPTYEQYF
TGTGCCAGCAGCTTGGGTCGGGGAGTCCCCACCTACGAGCAGTACTTC
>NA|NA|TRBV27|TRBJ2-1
CASSFTGQINEQFF
TGTGCCAGCAGTTTCACAGGACAGATTAATGAGCAGTTCTTC
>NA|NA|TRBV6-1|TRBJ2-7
CASSVYGGYEQYF
TGTGCCAGCTCGGTCTACGGGGGATACGAGCAGTACTTC
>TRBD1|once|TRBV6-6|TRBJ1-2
CASSPGTGSRGYTF
TGTGCCAGCAGTCCCGGGACAGGGTCTCGTGGCTACACCTTC
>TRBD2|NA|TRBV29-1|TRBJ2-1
CSVERLAGVENEQFF
TGCAGCGTTGAAAGGTTAGCGGGAGTGGAGAATGAGCAGTTCTTC
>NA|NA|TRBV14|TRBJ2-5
CASNQDHTGVGETQYF
TGTGCCAGCAACCAAGATCATACGGGAGTCGGAGAGACCCAGTACTTC
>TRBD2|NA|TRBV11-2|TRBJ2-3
CASSGKTRAGGYTDTQYF
TGTGCCAGCAGCGGTAAAACTCGGGCGGGGGGATACACAGATACGCAGTATTTT
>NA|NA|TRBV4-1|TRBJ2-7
CASSLLAVAYEQYF
TGCGCCAGCAGCCTCCTCGCGGTAGCCTACGAGCAGTACTTC
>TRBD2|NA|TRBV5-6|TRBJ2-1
CASSRLREWGGRNEQFF
TGTGCCAGCAGCCGTTTGCGGGAGTGGGGGGGGAGGAATGAGCAGTTCTTC
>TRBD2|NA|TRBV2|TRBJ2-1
CASSEATSGLPDYYNEQFF
TGTGCCAGCAGTGAAGCGACTAGCGGGTTACCCGACTACTACAATGAGCAGTTCTTC
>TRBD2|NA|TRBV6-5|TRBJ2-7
CASGSGSYEQYF
TGTGCCAGCGGTAGCGGGAGCTACGAGCAGTACTTC
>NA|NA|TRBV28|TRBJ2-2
CASSTGQITTGELFF
TGTGCCAGCAGTACTGGACAGATTACCACCGGGGAGCTGTTTTTT
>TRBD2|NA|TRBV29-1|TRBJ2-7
CSVEDSPSGSSYEQYF
TGCAGCGTTGAAGATTCGCCTAGCGGGAGCTCCTACGAGCAGTACTTC
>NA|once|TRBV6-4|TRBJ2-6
CASSGRADSGANVLTF
TGTGCCAGCAGTGGCAGGGCGGACTCTGGGGCCAACGTCCTGACTTTC
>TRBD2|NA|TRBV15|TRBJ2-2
CATSRDYAGVAGELFF
TGTGCCACCAGCAGAGATTACGCGGGAGTGGCCGGGGAGCTGTTTTTT
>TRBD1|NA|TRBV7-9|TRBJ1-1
CASSSLDRTGQFEAFF
TGTGCCAGCAGCTCCCTAGACAGGACAGGCCAGTTTGAAGCTTTCTTT
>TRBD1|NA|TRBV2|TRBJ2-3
CATGTGADTQYF
TGTGCCACCGGGACAGGAGCAGATACGCAGTATTTT
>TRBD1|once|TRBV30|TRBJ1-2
CAWDRGDGYTF
TGTGCCTGGGACAGGGGGGATGGCTACACCTTC
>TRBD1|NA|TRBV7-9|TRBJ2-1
CASSLGQGSEQFF
TGTGCCAGCAGCCTGGGACAGGGAAGTGAGCAGTTCTTC
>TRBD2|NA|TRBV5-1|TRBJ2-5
CASSLVRSWSGGGTEQETQYF
TGCGCCAGCAGCTTGGTACGATCCTGGTCGGGCGGGGGAACGGAGCAAGAGACCCAGTACTTC
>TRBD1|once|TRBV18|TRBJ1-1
CASSPTGVDTEAFF
TGTGCCAGCTCACCCACAGGGGTGGACACTGAAGCTTTCTTT
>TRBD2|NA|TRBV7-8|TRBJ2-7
CASSQGLAGGSYEQYF
TGTGCCAGCAGCCAAGGACTAGCGGGAGGTTCCTACGAGCAGTACTTC
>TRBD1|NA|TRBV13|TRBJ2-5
CASSLPGTGVETQYF
TGTGCCAGCAGCTTACCTGGGACAGGGGTAGAGACCCAGTACTTC
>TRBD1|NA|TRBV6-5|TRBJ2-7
CASSYGQGAPYEQYF
TGTGCCAGCAGTTACGGGCAGGGGGCCCCCTACGAGCAGTACTTC
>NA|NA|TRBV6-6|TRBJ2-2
CASSSPGVEAGGELFF
TGTGCCAGCAGTTCCCCTGGGGTAGAGGCGGGCGGGGAGCTGTTTTTT